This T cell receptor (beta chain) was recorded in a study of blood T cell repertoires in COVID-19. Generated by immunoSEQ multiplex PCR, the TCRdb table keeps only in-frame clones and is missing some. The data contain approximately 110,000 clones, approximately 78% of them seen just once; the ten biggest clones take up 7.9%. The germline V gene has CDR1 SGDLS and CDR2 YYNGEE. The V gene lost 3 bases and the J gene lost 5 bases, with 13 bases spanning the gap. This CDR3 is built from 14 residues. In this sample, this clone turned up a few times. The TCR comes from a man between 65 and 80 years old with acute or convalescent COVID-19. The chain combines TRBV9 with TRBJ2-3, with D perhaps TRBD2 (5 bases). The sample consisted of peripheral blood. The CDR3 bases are TGTGCCAGCAGCGGAAGCCCTGCGGGAGATACGCAGTATTTT. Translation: CASSGSPAGDTQYF.